The present T cell receptor (beta chain) was sequenced within a study of cytomegalovirus exposure and HLA in healthy donors. Each of the donors was a healthy bone marrow donor. Study conclusions and caveats: What was likely a sequencing artifact was a cluster of highly shared sequence variants. Further analysis was carried out later, and it showed several of the most significant clusters appearing linked to common viral pathogens. Per published reports, the classifier diagnosed cytomegalovirus status with high specificity and sensitivity.

About this clone: The antigen remains unidentified.

13 Jbeta primers and 60 Vbeta primers were used for the PCR. Assay: immunoSEQ multiplex PCR; the TCRdb copy retains only in-frame clones and omits some. The sample holds about 150,000 clones, roughly 80% seen once. This CDR3 is built from 15 residues. CDR1 is MRHNA, CDR2 SNTAGT, per germline. The J segment lost 3 bases and the V segment lost 3 bases, leaving 6 bases of the junction unmatched. Sequencing input: PBMCs. The clonotype was recovered from a woman between 35 and 50 years old in good health and CMV-seronegative. The chain uses TRBV6-4 and TRBJ2-7, with TRBD2 matching over 9 bases. The CDR3 DNA reads as TGTGCCAGCAGTGAAGGGCTAGCGGGGCTCTACGAGCAGTACTTC. Protein product: CASSEGLAGLYEQYF.